These T cell receptor beta chains were read from a single sample in a study of shared clonotypes between healthy human individuals. Generated by immunoSEQ multiplex PCR, the TCRdb table keeps only in-frame clones and is missing some. The data contain about a million clones, about 75% of them singletons. Sample: memory CD4+ T cells sorted from blood. Receptors were obtained from a young man in good health. CDR3s include the opening cysteine and the closing phenylalanine or tryptophan. A D gene is named only where the DNA matches it firmly. Clone size appears in some rows only: once, few, many, or a class for an expanded clone.

j_gene: TRBJ2-1; abundance: many; d_gene: -; v_gene: TRBV10-3; CDR3nt: TGTGCCATCAGTGAGGCGGACCAGTACAATGAGCAGTTCTTC; CDR3aa: CAISEADQYNEQFF
j_gene: TRBJ2-7; abundance: -; d_gene: -; v_gene: TRBV28; CDR3nt: TGTGCCAGCAGTTCATACACAGGGACCTACGAGCAGTACTTC; CDR3aa: CASSSYTGTYEQYF
j_gene: TRBJ1-4; abundance: -; d_gene: -; v_gene: TRBV25-1; CDR3nt: TGTGCCAGCAGTGAAGGAGTTGCAACTAATGAAAAACTGTTTTTT; CDR3aa: CASSEGVATNEKLFF
j_gene: TRBJ2-7; abundance: few; d_gene: TRBD1; v_gene: TRBV7-2; CDR3nt: TGTGCCAGCAGCGCACAGGGGGGCGGCTACGAGCAGTACTTC; CDR3aa: CASSAQGGGYEQYF
j_gene: TRBJ2-1; abundance: -; d_gene: -; v_gene: TRBV30; CDR3nt: TGTGCCTGGAGTGTACCGCGGACGAGCTCCTACAATGAGCAGTTCTTC; CDR3aa: CAWSVPRTSSYNEQFF
j_gene: TRBJ1-5; abundance: -; d_gene: -; v_gene: TRBV2; CDR3nt: TGTGCCAGCAGTGGGACCAATCAGCCCCAGCATTTT; CDR3aa: CASSGTNQPQHF
j_gene: TRBJ2-5; abundance: -; d_gene: TRBD2; v_gene: TRBV7-2; CDR3nt: TGTGCCAGCAGCGCCGGCTTTGTAGCGGGAGCAGGGGAGACCCAGTACTTC; CDR3aa: CASSAGFVAGAGETQYF
j_gene: TRBJ1-1; abundance: -; d_gene: -; v_gene: TRBV30; CDR3nt: TGTGCCTGGAGTCCATGGGGGTCCTACGGGAACACTGAAGCTTTCTTT; CDR3aa: CAWSPWGSYGNTEAFF
j_gene: TRBJ2-3; abundance: -; d_gene: -; v_gene: TRBV6-1; CDR3nt: TGTGCCAGCACCTGGGAAGCCCTTGGCACAGATACGCAGTATTTT; CDR3aa: CASTWEALGTDTQYF
j_gene: TRBJ1-2; abundance: -; d_gene: -; v_gene: TRBV20-1; CDR3nt: TGCAGTGCTACCTTAACCTATGGCTACACCTTC; CDR3aa: CSATLTYGYTF
j_gene: TRBJ2-5; abundance: -; d_gene: -; v_gene: TRBV4-1; CDR3nt: TGCGCCAGCAGCCAGGGGACTCAAGAGACCCAGTACTTC; CDR3aa: CASSQGTQETQYF
j_gene: TRBJ1-3; abundance: few; d_gene: -; v_gene: TRBV5-4; CDR3nt: TGTGCCAGCAGCCCTCAAGGATCTGGAAACACCATATATTTT; CDR3aa: CASSPQGSGNTIYF
j_gene: TRBJ2-2; abundance: -; d_gene: -; v_gene: TRBV6-4; CDR3nt: TGTGCCAGCGGGAGGACAGCGAACACCGGGGAGCTGTTTTTT; CDR3aa: CASGRTANTGELFF
j_gene: TRBJ2-1; abundance: -; d_gene: -; v_gene: TRBV11-2; CDR3nt: TGTGCCAGCAGCTTAGATCGTGGAACCTCCTATGAGCAGTTCTTC; CDR3aa: CASSLDRGTSYEQFF
j_gene: TRBJ2-7; abundance: -; d_gene: -; v_gene: TRBV6-5; CDR3nt: TGTGCCATGGGGTCGATCTTAGGGGAGCAGTACTTC; CDR3aa: CAMGSILGEQYF
j_gene: TRBJ2-2; abundance: -; d_gene: TRBD2; v_gene: TRBV5-1; CDR3nt: TGCGCCAGCAGCTTGAAAGCGGGGGACACCGGGGAGCTGTTTTTT; CDR3aa: CASSLKAGDTGELFF
j_gene: TRBJ2-6; abundance: -; d_gene: -; v_gene: TRBV21-1; CDR3nt: TGTGCCAGCAGCGATTGGACAGGAAGGACTGGGGCCAACGTCCTGACTTTC; CDR3aa: CASSDWTGRTGANVLTF
j_gene: TRBJ2-5; abundance: -; d_gene: -; v_gene: TRBV21-1; CDR3nt: TGTGCCAGCAGCAAAGTCCCAGGGAAAGAGACCCAGTACTTC; CDR3aa: CASSKVPGKETQYF
j_gene: TRBJ1-2; abundance: -; d_gene: -; v_gene: TRBV13; CDR3nt: TGTGCCAGCAGCGAGGGACATTATAACTATGGCTACACCTTC; CDR3aa: CASSEGHYNYGYTF
j_gene: TRBJ2-1; abundance: -; d_gene: -; v_gene: TRBV7-2; CDR3nt: TGTGCCAGCAGCCCCATGCGGGCCACCTACAATGAGCAGTTCTTC; CDR3aa: CASSPMRATYNEQFF
j_gene: TRBJ1-2; abundance: -; d_gene: TRBD1; v_gene: TRBV29-1; CDR3nt: TGCGCCGGACAGGGAATAGGGGGCTACACCTTC; CDR3aa: CAGQGIGGYTF
j_gene: TRBJ2-6; abundance: -; d_gene: -; v_gene: TRBV5-6; CDR3nt: TGTGCCAGCAGCTTTAGGGGCTCTGGGGCCAACGTCCTGACTTTC; CDR3aa: CASSFRGSGANVLTF
j_gene: TRBJ1-6; abundance: few; d_gene: -; v_gene: TRBV30; CDR3nt: TGTGCCTGGAGTGACGGGAAGCTAAGTTCACCCCTCCACTTT; CDR3aa: CAWSDGKLSSPLHF
j_gene: TRBJ1-2; abundance: -; d_gene: -; v_gene: TRBV18; CDR3nt: TGTGCCAGCTCACCCCAGGGCCCCGGTGGCTACACCTTC; CDR3aa: CASSPQGPGGYTF
j_gene: TRBJ1-3; abundance: -; d_gene: -; v_gene: TRBV13; CDR3nt: TGTGCCAGCAGCTCGGGGCTAGACGGAAACACCATATATTTT; CDR3aa: CASSSGLDGNTIYF